The rows below give T cell receptor beta chains drawn from one sample of a study of shared clonotypes between healthy human individuals. The method was immunoSEQ multiplex PCR; TCRdb's version includes in-frame clones alone and lacks a portion of them. The sample lists millions of clones, roughly 92% occurring once. The sample was naive CD4+ T cells sorted from blood. The source of these receptors is a young man in good health. Each CDR3 is given with its conserved first and last residue. Not all rows give a size; the values are once, few, many and, for expanded clones, a class.

clone size	V gene	J gene	CDR3 protein
-	TRBV2	TRBJ1-6	CASSGTGVGGAPLHF
once	TRBV5-1	TRBJ2-3	CASSLRSGTDTQYF
-	TRBV5-1	TRBJ2-1	CASSLVGISSYNEQFF
few	TRBV18	TRBJ1-4	CASSPGRTVNEKLFF
once	TRBV5-6	TRBJ1-1	CASSVILGSEAFF
once	TRBV5-1	TRBJ2-3	CASKDLAGLGDTQYF
-	TRBV30	TRBJ2-3	CAWSGSGKADTQYF
-	TRBV11-2	TRBJ2-7	CASSLDGGPRLTYEQYF
-	TRBV7-9	TRBJ1-4	CASSLLGSGEKLFF
-	TRBV19	TRBJ1-2	CASSISGQNYGYTF
-	TRBV6-5	TRBJ2-2	CAIRPLGANTGELFF
-	TRBV18	TRBJ1-2	CASSPLPQVYGYTF
-	TRBV10-3	TRBJ2-1	CAISESPGLRSYNEQFF
-	TRBV11-1	TRBJ1-1	CASSTNTGISTFF
-	TRBV20-1	TRBJ2-1	CSARIGGEQFF
-	TRBV7-9	TRBJ2-1	CASSFGTSGYNEQFF
-	TRBV2	TRBJ2-3	CASSEEGLAVSTDTQYF
-	TRBV7-6	TRBJ2-3	CASSPRLAGVADTQYF
-	TRBV5-1	TRBJ2-1	CASSLAGGLWNEQFF
once	TRBV27	TRBJ2-3	CASSSGQGSTDTQYF
once	TRBV28	TRBJ1-4	CASSSGQHTNEKLFF
-	TRBV7-9	TRBJ1-3	CASSGTGKDGNTIYF
-	TRBV5-1	TRBJ1-2	CASSLRGNYGYTF
-	TRBV5-1	TRBJ2-1	CASSLYRVTSYNEQFF
-	TRBV12-5	TRBJ2-7	CASGPPTSGSPLEQYF
once	TRBV7-9	TRBJ2-7	CASSLAGIGGREEQYF
few	TRBV4-1	TRBJ1-1	CASSSSTGVSMSAFF
-	TRBV7-9	TRBJ2-5	CASSFQRTGGQETQYF
-	TRBV9	TRBJ1-2	CASSVSGQGNGYTF
-	TRBV30	TRBJ2-2	CAWMQRPSTGELFF
-	TRBV20-1	TRBJ2-5	CSADRGETQYF
-	TRBV5-6	TRBJ2-1	CASLGLAWNEQFF
-	TRBV5-4	TRBJ2-5	CASSLTSWETQYF
-	TRBV5-1	TRBJ2-5	CASSLAGVQETQYF
-	TRBV7-2	TRBJ2-5	CASGTGTGITQYF
once	TRBV27	TRBJ2-1	CASSATGVGFLFF
-	TRBV5-1	TRBJ2-1	CASSGGTDNEQFF
-	TRBV6-5	TRBJ1-5	CASSYEGNQPQHF
-	TRBV19	TRBJ1-6	CASSIEHSYNSPLHF
-	TRBV18	TRBJ2-2	CASSTPPPRNTGELFF
-	TRBV19	TRBJ2-7	CASSIRLAAYEQYF
-	TRBV27	TRBJ1-4	CASSLFNGEKLFF
-	TRBV19	TRBJ2-5	CASSPNPRLAAYQETQYF
-	TRBV2	TRBJ1-4	CASTGVTNEKLFF
-	TRBV23-1	TRBJ1-5	CASSQKTGPTYQPQHF
-	TRBV18	TRBJ1-3	CASSPPGQARSGNTIYF
-	TRBV2	TRBJ2-1	CASRPSQGANSYNEQFF
-	TRBV18	TRBJ2-3	CASSPPGLASTDTQYF
few	TRBV4-1	TRBJ1-6	CASSQEGLLHF
-	TRBV25-1	TRBJ2-3	CASRGDRGSPDTQYF
-	TRBV5-8	TRBJ1-1	CASSLVRGRAFF
-	TRBV6-5	TRBJ1-2	CASISPDSKLGYTF